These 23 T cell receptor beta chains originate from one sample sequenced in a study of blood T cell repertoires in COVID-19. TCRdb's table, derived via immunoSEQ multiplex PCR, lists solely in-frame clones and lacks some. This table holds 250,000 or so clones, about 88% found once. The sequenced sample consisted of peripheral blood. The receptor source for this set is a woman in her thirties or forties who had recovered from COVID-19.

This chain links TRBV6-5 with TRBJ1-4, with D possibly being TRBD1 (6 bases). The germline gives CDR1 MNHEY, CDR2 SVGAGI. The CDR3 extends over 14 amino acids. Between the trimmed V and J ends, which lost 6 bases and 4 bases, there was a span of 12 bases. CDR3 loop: CASRDRLLNEKLFF. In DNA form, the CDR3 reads TGTGCCAGCAGGGACAGATTACTTAATGAAAAACTGTTTTTT.

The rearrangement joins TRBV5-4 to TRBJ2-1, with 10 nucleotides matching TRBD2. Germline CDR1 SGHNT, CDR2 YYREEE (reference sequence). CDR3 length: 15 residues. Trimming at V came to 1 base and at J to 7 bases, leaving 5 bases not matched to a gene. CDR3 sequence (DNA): TGTGCCAGCAGCTTGAAAGGACTAGCGGTAAATGAGCAGTTCTTC. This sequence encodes CASSLKGLAVNEQFF.

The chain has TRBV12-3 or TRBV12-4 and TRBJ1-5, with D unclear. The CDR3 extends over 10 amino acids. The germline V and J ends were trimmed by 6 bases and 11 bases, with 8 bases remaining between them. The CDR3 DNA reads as TGTGCCAGCAGCCCTGTTTCCCAGCATTTT. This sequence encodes CASSPVSQHF.

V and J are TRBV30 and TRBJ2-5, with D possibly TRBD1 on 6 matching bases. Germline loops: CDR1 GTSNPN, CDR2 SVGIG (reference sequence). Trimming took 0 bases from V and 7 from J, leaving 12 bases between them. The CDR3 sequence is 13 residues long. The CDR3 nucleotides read TGTGCCTGGAGTGTACAGGGATTTGGGACCCAGTACTTC. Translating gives CAWSVQGFGTQYF. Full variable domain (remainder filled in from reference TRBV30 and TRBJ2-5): SQTIHQWPATLVQPVGSPLSLECTVEGTSNPNLYWYRQAAGRGLQLLFYSVGIGQISSEVPQNLSASRPQDRQFILSSKKLLLSDSGFYLCAWSVQGFGTQYFGPGTRLLVL.

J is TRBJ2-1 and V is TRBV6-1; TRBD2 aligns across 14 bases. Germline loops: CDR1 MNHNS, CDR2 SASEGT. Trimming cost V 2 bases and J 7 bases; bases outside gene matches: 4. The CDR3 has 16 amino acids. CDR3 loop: CASSERLAGGPNEQFF. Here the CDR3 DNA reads TGTGCCAGCAGTGAAAGACTAGCGGGAGGGCCGAATGAGCAGTTCTTC.

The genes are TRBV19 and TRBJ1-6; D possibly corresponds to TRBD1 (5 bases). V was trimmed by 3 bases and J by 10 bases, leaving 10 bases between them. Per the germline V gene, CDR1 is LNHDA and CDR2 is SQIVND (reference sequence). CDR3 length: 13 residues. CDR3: CASSISGDSPLHF. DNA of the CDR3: TGTGCCAGTAGTATTAGCGGGGACTCACCCCTCCACTTT.

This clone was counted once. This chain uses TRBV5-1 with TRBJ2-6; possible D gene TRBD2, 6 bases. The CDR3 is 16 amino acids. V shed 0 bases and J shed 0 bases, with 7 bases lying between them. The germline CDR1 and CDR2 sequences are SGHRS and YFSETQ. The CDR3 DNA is TGCGCCAGCAGCTTGGGCGGGAACTCTGGGGCCAACGTCCTGACTTTC. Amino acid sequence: CASSLGGNSGANVLTF. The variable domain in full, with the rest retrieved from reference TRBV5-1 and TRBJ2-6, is KAGVTQTPRYLIKTRGQQVTLSCSPISGHRSVSWYQQTPGQGLQFLFEYFSETQRNKGNFPGRFSGRQFSNSRSEMNVSTLELGDSALYLCASSLGGNSGANVLTFGAGSRLTVL.

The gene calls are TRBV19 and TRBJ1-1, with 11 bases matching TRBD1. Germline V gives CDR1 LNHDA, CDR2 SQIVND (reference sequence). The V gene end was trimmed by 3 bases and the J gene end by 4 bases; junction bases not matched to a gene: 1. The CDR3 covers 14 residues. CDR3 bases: TGTGCCAGTAGTATGGGGACAGGGGGCACTGAAGCTTTCTTT. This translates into CASSMGTGGTEAFF.

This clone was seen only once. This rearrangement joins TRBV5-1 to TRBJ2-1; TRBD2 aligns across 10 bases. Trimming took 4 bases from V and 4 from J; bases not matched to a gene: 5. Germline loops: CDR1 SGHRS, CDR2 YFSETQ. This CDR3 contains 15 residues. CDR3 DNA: TGCGCCAGCAGCGTAACTAGCGGGGAGTACAATGAGCAGTTCTTC. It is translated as CASSVTSGEYNEQFF.

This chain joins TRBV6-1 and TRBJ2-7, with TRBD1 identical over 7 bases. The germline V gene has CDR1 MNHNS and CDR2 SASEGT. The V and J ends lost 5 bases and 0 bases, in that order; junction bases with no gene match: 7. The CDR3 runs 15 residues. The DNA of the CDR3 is TGTGCCAGCAGTCCCCGGGACAGTCGCTCCTACGAGCAGTACTTC. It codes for CASSPRDSRSYEQYF.

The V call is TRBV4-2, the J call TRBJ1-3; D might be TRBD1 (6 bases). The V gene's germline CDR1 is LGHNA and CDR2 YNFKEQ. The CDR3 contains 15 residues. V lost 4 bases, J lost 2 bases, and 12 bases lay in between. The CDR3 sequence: CASSLEQGPGNTIYF. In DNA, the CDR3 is TGTGCCAGCAGCCTCGAACAGGGCCCTGGAAACACCATATATTTT.

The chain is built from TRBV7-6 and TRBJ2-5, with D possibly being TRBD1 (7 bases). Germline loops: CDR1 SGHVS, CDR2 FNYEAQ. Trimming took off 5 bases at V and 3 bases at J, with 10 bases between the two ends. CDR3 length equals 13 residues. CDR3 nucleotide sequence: TGTGCCAGCAGCCGGGGGACAGAAGAGACCCAGTACTTC. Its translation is CASSRGTEETQYF.

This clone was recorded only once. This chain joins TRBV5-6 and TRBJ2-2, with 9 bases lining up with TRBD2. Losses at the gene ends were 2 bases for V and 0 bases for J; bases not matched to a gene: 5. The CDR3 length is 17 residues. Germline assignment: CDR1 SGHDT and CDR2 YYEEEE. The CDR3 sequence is CASSFSASGANTGELFF. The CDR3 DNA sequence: TGTGCCAGCAGCTTCTCGGCTAGCGGGGCGAACACCGGGGAGCTGTTTTTT.

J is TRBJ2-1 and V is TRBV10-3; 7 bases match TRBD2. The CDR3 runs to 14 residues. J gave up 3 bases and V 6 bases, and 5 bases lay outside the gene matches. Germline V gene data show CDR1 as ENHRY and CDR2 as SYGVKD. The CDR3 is CAISREGSYNEQFF. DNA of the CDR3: TGTGCCATCAGCAGGGAGGGGAGCTACAATGAGCAGTTCTTC.

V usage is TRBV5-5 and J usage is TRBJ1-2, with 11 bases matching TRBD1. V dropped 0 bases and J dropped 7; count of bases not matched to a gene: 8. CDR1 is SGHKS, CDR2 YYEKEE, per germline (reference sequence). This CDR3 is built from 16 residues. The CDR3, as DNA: TGTGCCAGCAGCTTGGTCAGGACAGGGGGCACAAGTGGCTACACCTTC. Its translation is CASSLVRTGGTSGYTF.

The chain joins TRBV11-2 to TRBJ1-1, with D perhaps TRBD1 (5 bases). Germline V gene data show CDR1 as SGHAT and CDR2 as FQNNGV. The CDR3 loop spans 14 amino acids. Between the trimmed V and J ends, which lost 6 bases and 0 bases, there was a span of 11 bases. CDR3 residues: CASSKTAVNTEAFF. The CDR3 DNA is TGTGCCAGCAGTAAGACAGCAGTGAACACTGAAGCTTTCTTT. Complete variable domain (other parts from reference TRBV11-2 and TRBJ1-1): EAGVAQSPRYKIIEKRQSVAFWCNPISGHATLYWYQQILGQGPKLLIQFQNNGVVDDSQLPKDRFSAERLKGVDSTLKIQPAKLEDSAVYLCASSKTAVNTEAFFGQGTRLTVV.

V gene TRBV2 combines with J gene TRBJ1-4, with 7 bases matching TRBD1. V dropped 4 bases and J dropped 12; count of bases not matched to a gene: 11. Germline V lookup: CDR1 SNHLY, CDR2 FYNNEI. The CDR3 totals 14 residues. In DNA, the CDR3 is TGTGCCAGCAGTGGGGACAGTTACGGAACCGAACTGTTTTTT. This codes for CASSGDSYGTELFF.

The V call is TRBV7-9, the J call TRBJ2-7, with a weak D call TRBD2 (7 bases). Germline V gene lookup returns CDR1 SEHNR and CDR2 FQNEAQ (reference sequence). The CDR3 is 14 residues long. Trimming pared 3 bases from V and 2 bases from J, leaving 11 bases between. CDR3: CASSFGGLPYEQYF. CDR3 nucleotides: TGTGCCAGCAGCTTCGGGGGGCTTCCCTACGAGCAGTACTTC.

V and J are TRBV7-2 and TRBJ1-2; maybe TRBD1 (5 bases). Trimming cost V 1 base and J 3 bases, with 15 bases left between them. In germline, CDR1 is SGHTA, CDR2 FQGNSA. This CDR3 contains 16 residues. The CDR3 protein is CASSLESSGRDYGYTF. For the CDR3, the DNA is TGTGCCAGCAGCTTAGAGTCATCAGGGAGGGACTATGGCTACACCTTC.

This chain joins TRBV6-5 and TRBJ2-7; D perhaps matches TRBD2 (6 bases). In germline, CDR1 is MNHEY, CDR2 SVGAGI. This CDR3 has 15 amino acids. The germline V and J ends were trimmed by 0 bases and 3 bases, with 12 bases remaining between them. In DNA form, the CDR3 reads TGTGCCAGCAGTTACTCTTTGGGCGGGGACTACGAGCAGTACGTC. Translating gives CASSYSLGGDYEQYV.

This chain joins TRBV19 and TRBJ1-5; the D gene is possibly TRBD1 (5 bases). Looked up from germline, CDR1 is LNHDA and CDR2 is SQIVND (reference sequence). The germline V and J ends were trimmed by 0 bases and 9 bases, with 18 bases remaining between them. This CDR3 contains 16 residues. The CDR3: CASSIEAGMGRWPQHF. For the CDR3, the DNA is TGTGCCAGTAGTATAGAAGCAGGGATGGGCCGGTGGCCCCAGCATTTT.

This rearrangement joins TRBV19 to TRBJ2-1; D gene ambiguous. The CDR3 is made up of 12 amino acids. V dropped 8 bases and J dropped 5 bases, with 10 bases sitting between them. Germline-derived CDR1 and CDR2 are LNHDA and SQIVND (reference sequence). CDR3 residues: CASFSGNNEQFF. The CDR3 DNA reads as TGTGCCAGTTTCTCCGGTAACAATGAGCAGTTCTTC.

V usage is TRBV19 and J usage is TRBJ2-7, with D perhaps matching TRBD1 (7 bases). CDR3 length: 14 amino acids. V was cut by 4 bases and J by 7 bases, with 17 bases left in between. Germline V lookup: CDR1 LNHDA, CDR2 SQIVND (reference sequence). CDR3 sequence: CASSTAGGTEEQYF. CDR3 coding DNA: TGTGCCAGTAGTACGGCAGGGGGGACAGAAGAGCAGTACTTC.